This entry lists 2 T cell receptor beta chains sequenced from one sample in a study of blood T cell repertoires in COVID-19. Data came from immunoSEQ multiplex PCR; TCRdb stores just in-frame clones and leaves some out. The top ten clones hold more than 9% of a sample with roughly 77,000 clones, roughly 73% of them seen once. The material sequenced was peripheral blood. The receptors shown here come from a human donor in a cohort sampled during active COVID-19.

The J gene is TRBJ1-6, the V gene TRBV28; 8 nucleotides align to TRBD1. The CDR3 sequence is 14 residues long. V lost 6 bases, J lost 6 bases, and 4 bases stayed unmatched. Germline-derived CDR1 and CDR2 are MDHEN and SYDVKM. Here the CDR3 reads CASSPGQVNSPLHF. As DNA, the CDR3 is TGTGCCAGCAGCCCGGGACAGGTTAATTCACCCCTCCACTTT.

Remarks on this clone: The sample carries other DNA sequences with the same CDR3. The rearrangement joins TRBV24-1 to TRBJ1-1; 9 bases fit TRBD1. Trimming took 3 bases from V and 3 from J; bases not matched to a gene: 4. This CDR3 comprises 15 residues. The germline gives CDR1 KGHDR, CDR2 SFDVKD. The CDR3 sequence is CATSDPRQGDTEAFF. The CDR3 nucleotides are TGTGCCACCAGTGATCCCAGACAGGGGGACACTGAAGCTTTCTTT.